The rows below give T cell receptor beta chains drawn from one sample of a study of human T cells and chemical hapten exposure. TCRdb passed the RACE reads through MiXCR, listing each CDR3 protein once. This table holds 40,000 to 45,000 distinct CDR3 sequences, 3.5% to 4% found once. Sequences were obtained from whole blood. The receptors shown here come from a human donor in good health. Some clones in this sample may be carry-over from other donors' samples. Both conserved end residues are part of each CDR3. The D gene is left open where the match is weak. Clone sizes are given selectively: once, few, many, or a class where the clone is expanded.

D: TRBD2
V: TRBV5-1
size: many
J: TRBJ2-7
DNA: TGCGCCAGCAGCTTCCCCCCCGGGAGGAACTCCTACGAGCAGTACTTC
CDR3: CASSFPPGRNSYEQYF

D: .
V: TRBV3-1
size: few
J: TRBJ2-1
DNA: TGTGCCAGCAGCCAAGTCGGAGGGGGCGGTGAGCAGTTCTTC
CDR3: CASSQVGGGGEQFF

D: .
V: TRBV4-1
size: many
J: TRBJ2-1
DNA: TGCGCCAGCAGCCAAGATCGGACGCCGACCTCCTACAATGAGCAGTTCTTC
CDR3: CASSQDRTPTSYNEQFF

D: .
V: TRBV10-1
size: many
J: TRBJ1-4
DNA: TGCGCCAGCAGTGAGCGGAACAATGAAAAACTGTTTTTT
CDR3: CASSERNNEKLFF

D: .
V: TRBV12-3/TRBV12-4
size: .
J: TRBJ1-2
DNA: TGTGCCAGCAGTTTAGACTCGGGACCCGCTTATGGCTACACCTTC
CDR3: CASSLDSGPAYGYTF

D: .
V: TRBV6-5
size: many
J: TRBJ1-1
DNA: TGTGCCAGCAGTTCCGGAATAGTCACTGAAGCTTTCTTT
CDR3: CASSSGIVTEAFF

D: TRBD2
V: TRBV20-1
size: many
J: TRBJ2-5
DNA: TGCAGTGCTAGAGCCCCACTAGCGGGAGTAATGGAGACCCAGTACTTC
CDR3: CSARAPLAGVMETQYF

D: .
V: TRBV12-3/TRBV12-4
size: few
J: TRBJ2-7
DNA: TGTGCCAGCAGTTTAATTAGCGGCGCCTACGAGCAGTACTTC
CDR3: CASSLISGAYEQYF

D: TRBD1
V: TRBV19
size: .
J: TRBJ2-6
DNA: TGTGCCAGTACCCAACCGGGACAGGGTCTGTCTGGGGCCAACGTCCTGACTTTC
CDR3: CASTQPGQGLSGANVLTF

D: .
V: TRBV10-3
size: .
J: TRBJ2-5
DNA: TGTGCCATCAGTCCAACAGGCCAAGAGACCCAGTACTTC
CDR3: CAISPTGQETQYF

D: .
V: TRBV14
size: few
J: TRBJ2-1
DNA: TGTGCCAGCAGCCAAGCGGGGGTATGGGCCTACAATGAGCAGTTCTTC
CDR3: CASSQAGVWAYNEQFF

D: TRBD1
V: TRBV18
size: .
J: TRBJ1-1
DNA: TGTGCCAGCTCACCGGGACAGATAATGAACACTGAAGCTTTCTTT
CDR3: CASSPGQIMNTEAFF

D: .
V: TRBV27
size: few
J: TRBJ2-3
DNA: TGTGCCAGCCCGTTCCATTCGACAGATACGCAGTATTTT
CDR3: CASPFHSTDTQYF

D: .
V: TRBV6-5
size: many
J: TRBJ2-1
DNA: TGTGCCAGCAGAGTTTGGGAGCAGAATGAGCAGTTCTTC
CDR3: CASRVWEQNEQFF

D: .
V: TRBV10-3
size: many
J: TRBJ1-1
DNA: TGTGCCACTATCCGACAGGTGAACACTGAAGCTTTCTTT
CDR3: CATIRQVNTEAFF

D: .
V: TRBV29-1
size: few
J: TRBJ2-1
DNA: TGCAGCGGGGAGGGGCAGGGGAGTGAGCAGTTCTTC
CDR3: CSGEGQGSEQFF

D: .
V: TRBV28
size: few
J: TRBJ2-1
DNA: TGTGCCAGCAGTTTGAGGCTAGATTTTGAGCAGTTCTTC
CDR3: CASSLRLDFEQFF